This T cell receptor (beta chain) was obtained from a study of CD8 T cells in Susac syndrome. Roughly 0.45 to 1 ug RNA was reverse transcribed with random hexamers. MiXCR, applied by TCRdb to the immunoSEQ multiplex PCR reads, yields one record per CDR3 protein. The top ten hold 0.1% of the sample, which has 180,000 or so distinct CDR3 sequences, about 95% seen once. Germline V lookup: CDR1 KGHSH, CDR2 LQKENI. The CDR3 has 14 amino acids. The V and J ends lost 3 bases and 4 bases respectively, with 12 bases between them. The sequence derives from a human donor in good health. Sample: CD4+ T cells from PBMCs. This sequence joins TRBV18 and TRBJ1-2, with D maybe TRBD1 (5 bases). The CDR3 is CASSPRDGRYGYTF. DNA of the CDR3: TGTGCCAGCTCACCCCGGGACGGCCGCTATGGCTACACCTTC.